A few counts support the clone carrying this T cell receptor (beta chain). Time point reported: newly diagnosed GD, antithyroid drugs for less than 3 months. RNA from PBMCs was the source of the TCR library. The data were taken from a study of regulatory T cells in long-lasting Graves disease. Construction of the TCR beta libraries employed iRepertoire HTBI primers in conjunction with Arm-PCR of CDR3 regions. TCRdb re-called the multiplex PCR reads with MiXCR, one entry per CDR3 protein. The table records hundreds of thousands of distinct CDR3 sequences, more than 15% of them present only once. These data are also associated with another study on T cells in Graves' hyperthyroidism and ophthalmopathy.

The clonotype comes from a man aged 18 to 35 with Graves disease. The source was peripheral blood mononuclear cells (PBMCs), collected at new diagnosis, from a patient treated with antithyroid drugs.

In DNA, the CDR3 is TGCAGCGTTATCATTAGATCCGAGATCGTGTTTTTT. It yields the protein CSVIIRSEIVFF. The V gene is TRBV29-1, the J gene TRBJ1-4; D uncertain. Germline CDR1 and CDR2: SQVTM and ANQGSEA. CDR3 length: 12 amino acids. The V end was cut by 5 bases, the J end by 15 bases, with 19 bases between. The full variable domain, in which reference TRBV29-1 and TRBJ1-4 provide the parts outside the CDR3, is SAVISQKPSRDICQRGTSLTIQCQVDSQVTMMFWYRQQPGQSLTLIATANQGSEATYESGFVIDKFPISRPNLTFSTLTVSNMSPEDSSIYLCSVIIRSEIVFFGSGTQLSVL.